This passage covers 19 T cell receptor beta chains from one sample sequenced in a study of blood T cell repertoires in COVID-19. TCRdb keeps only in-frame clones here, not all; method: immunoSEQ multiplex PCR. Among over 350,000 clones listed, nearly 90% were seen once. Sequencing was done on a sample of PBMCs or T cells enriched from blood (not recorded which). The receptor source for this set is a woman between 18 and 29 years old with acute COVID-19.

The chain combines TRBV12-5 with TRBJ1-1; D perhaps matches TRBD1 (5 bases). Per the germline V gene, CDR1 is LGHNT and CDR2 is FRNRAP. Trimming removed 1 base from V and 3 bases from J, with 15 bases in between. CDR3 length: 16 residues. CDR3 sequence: CASGLEGGGSYTEAFF. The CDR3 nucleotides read TGTGCTAGTGGTTTGGAGGGCGGGGGGTCCTACACTGAAGCTTTCTTT.

DNA of the CDR3: TGTGCCAGCAGCTCGGGGCCTTACGACAGGGTGGAGGGCTACACCTTC. Translating it yields CASSSGPYDRVEGYTF. The chain is built from TRBV7-2 and TRBJ1-2; 7 bases align to TRBD1. Germline CDR1 and CDR2: SGHTA and FQGNSA. The V segment lost 4 bases and the J segment 8 bases; nucleotides outside the gene matches: 16. The CDR3 spans 16 residues.

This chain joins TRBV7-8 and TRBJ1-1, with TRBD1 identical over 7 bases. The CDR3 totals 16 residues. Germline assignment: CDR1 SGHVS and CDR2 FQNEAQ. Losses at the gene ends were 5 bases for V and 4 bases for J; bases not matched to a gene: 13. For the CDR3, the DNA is TGTGCCAGCAGCCGGAACACAGGGGCCGCTGGCACTGAAGCTTTCTTT. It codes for CASSRNTGAAGTEAFF.

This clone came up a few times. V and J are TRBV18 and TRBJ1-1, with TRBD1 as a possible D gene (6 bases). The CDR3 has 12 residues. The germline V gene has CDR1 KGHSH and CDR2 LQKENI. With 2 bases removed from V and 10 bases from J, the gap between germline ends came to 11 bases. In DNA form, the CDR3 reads TGTGCCAGCTCACCAGGGGGCCGGGGAGCTTTCTTT. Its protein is CASSPGGRGAFF.

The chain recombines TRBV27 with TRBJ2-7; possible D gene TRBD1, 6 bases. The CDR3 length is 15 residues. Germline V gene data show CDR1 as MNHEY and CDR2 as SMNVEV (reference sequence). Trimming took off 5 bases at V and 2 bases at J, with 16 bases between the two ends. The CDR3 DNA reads TGTGCCAGCAGTCAAGAACAGGGTCGGGCCTACGAGCAGTACTTC. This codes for CASSQEQGRAYEQYF.

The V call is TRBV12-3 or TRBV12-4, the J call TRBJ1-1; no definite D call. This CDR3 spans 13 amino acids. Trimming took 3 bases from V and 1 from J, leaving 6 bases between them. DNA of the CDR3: TGTGCCAGCAGTTTTGTCTCGAACACTGAAGCTTTCTTT. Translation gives CASSFVSNTEAFF.

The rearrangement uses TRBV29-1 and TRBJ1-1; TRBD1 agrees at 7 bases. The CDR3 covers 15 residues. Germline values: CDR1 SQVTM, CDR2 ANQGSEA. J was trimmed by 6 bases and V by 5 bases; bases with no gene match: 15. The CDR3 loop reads CSVLPFLHQGAEAFF. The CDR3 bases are TGCAGCGTTCTCCCTTTTTTACACCAGGGGGCTGAAGCTTTCTTT.

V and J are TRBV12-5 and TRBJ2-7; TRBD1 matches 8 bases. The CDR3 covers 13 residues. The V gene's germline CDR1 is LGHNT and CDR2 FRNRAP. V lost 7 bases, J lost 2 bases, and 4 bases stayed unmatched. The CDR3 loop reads CASASDRAYEQYF. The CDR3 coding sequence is TGTGCTAGTGCCTCGGACAGGGCCTACGAGCAGTACTTC.

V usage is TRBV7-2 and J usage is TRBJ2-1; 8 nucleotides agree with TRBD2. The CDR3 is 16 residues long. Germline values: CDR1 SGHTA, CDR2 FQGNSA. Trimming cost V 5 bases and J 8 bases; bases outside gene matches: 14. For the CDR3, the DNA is TGTGCCAGCAGCAGCGGGGGTGGCGGGAGTATTTATGAGCAGTTCTTC. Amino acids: CASSSGGGGSIYEQFF. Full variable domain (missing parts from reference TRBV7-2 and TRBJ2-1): GAGVSQSPSNKVTEKGKDVELRCDPISGHTALYWYRQSLGQGLEFLIYFQGNSAPDKSGLPSDRFSAERTGGSVSTLTIQRTQQEDSAVYLCASSSGGGGSIYEQFFGPGTRLTVL.

CDR3 sequence reads: CASSRGLAGGPTDTQYF. In DNA form, the CDR3 reads TGTGCCAGCAGCCGAGGACTAGCGGGAGGTCCCACAGATACGCAGTATTTT. The chain links TRBV5-4 to TRBJ2-3; TRBD2 matches 14 bases. The junction had 6 bases not matched to a gene; V was cut back by 4 bases and J by 2 bases. The V gene's germline CDR1 is SGHNT and CDR2 YYREEE (reference sequence). The CDR3 totals 17 residues.

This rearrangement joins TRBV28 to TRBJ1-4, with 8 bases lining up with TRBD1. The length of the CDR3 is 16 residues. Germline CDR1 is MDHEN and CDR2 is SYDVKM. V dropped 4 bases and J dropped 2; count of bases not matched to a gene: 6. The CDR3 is CASSSQGGRTNEKLFF. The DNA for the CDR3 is TGTGCCAGCAGTTCACAGGGGGGGAGGACTAATGAAAAACTGTTTTTT.

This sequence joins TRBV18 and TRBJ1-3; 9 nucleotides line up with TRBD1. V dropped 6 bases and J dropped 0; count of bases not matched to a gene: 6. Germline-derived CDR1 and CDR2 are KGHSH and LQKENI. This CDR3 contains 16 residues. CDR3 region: CASSFGQGTSGNTIYF. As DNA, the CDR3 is TGTGCCAGCTCTTTCGGACAGGGGACCTCTGGAAACACCATATATTTT. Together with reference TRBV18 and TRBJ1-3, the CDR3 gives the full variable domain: NAGVMQNPRHLVRRRGQEARLRCSPMKGHSHVYWYRQLPEEGLKFMVYLQKENIIDESGMPKERFSAEFPKEGPSILRIQQVVRGDSAAYFCASSFGQGTSGNTIYFGEGSWLTVV.

The DNA for the CDR3 is TGTGCCAGCAGTGAAAGGTCCACCCGGACAAAAGATGGCAATCAGCCCCAGCATTTT. Residues: CASSERSTRTKDGNQPQHF. V usage is TRBV6-1 and J usage is TRBJ1-5; tentatively, D is TRBD1 (5 bases). CDR3 length equals 19 residues. Germline V gene sequence: CDR1 MNHNS, CDR2 SASEGT. V was trimmed by 2 bases and J by 2 bases, leaving 22 bases between them.

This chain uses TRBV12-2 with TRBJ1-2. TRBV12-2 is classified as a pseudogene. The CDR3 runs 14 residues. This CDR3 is CASPGQKRNYGYTF. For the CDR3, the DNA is TGTGCAAGTCCCGGGCAGAAGCGGAACTATGGCTACACCTTC.

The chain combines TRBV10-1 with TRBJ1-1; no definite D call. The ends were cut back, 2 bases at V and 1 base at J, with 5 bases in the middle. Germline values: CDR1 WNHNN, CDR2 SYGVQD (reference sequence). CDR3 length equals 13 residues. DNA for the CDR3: TGCGCCAGCAGTGAGCGGGAGAACACTGAAGCTTTCTTT. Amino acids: CASSERENTEAFF.

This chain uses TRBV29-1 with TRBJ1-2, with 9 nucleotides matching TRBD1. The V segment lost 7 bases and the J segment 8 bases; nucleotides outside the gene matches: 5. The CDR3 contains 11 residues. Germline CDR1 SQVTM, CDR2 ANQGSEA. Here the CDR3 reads CSGGQGRGYTF. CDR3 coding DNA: TGCAGCGGGGGACAGGGACGAGGCTACACCTTC.

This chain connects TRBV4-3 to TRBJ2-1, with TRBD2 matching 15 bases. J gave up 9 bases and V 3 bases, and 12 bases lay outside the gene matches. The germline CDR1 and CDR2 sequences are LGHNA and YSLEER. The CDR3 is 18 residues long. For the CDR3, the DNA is TGCGCCAGCAGCCATGGACTAGCGGGAGGGCCCCGTTCGGCTGAGCAGTTCTTC. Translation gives CASSHGLAGGPRSAEQFF.

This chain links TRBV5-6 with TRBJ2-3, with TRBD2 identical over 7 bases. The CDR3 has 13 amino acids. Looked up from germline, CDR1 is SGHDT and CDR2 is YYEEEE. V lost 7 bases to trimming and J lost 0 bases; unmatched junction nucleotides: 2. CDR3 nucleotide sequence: TGTGCCAGCGGGAGGGCGAGCACAGATACGCAGTATTTT. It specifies CASGRASTDTQYF.

The CDR3 nucleotides are TGTGCCAGCAGGAAAACAGGGGGTGCTGAAGCTTTCTTT. Amino acid sequence: CASRKTGGAEAFF. This chain uses TRBV6-5 with TRBJ1-1; 8 positions match TRBD1. The germline gives CDR1 MNHEY, CDR2 SVGAGI. The CDR3 extends over 13 amino acids. V shed 6 bases and J 6 bases; nucleotides not matched to a gene: 6.